Below, 30 T cell receptor beta chains from the same sample are listed, as sequenced in a study of T-cell memory formation after mild COVID-19. TCRdb reprocessed the 5' RACE reads via MiXCR and lists one record per CDR3 protein. The sample lists about 160,000 distinct CDR3 sequences, roughly 30% occurring once. The specimen was PBMCs or a T cell subset sorted from them (not recorded which). Every receptor here comes from an adult woman who had mild COVID-19 (a few samples of this study predate the infection). Cell type and time point are not known.

The gene calls are TRBV7-2 and TRBJ2-5; the match to TRBD2 covers 9 bases. Germline lookup yields CDR1 SGHTA and CDR2 FQGNSA. The ends lost 5 bases at V and 5 bases at J; junction bases unmatched: 6. The CDR3 contains 14 residues. CDR3: CASSLSGSSETQYF. CDR3 coding DNA: TGTGCCAGCAGCCTTAGCGGGAGCAGCGAGACCCAGTACTTC.

This clonotype showed up just a few times. V gene TRBV12-3 or TRBV12-4 combines with J gene TRBJ2-3; D remains unclear. V gave up 7 bases and J gave up 6 bases, with 8 bases separating them. The length of the CDR3 is 11 residues. This CDR3 reads CASTPSDTQYF. DNA for the CDR3: TGTGCCAGCACCCCCTCGGATACGCAGTATTTT.

The table lists this clonotype with many counts. This chain joins TRBV27 and TRBJ1-5; no firm D call. The germline V and J ends were trimmed by 5 bases and 0 bases, with 11 bases remaining between them. Germline-derived CDR1 and CDR2 are MNHEY and SMNVEV (reference sequence). The CDR3 has 15 residues. For the CDR3, the DNA is TGTGCCAGCAGTCTGGCCGGATATAGCAATCAGCCCCAGCATTTT. This codes for CASSLAGYSNQPQHF.

In this sample, this clonotype turned up a few times. The rearrangement joins TRBV7-2 to TRBJ2-6; D not resolved. Germline V lookup: CDR1 SGHTA, CDR2 FQGNSA. The CDR3 spans 15 residues. The V gene lost 7 bases and the J gene lost 4 bases, with 14 bases spanning the gap. CDR3 DNA sequence: TGTGCCAGCACCCCGCGACAATCGGGGGCCAACGTCCTGACTTTC. Amino acid sequence: CASTPRQSGANVLTF.

J is TRBJ2-5 and V is TRBV20-1, with unresolved D. Germline V gene lookup returns CDR1 DFQATT and CDR2 SNEGSKA (reference sequence). V lost 6 bases to trimming and J lost 2 bases, with 13 bases between them. This CDR3 is built from 13 residues. CDR3 DNA: TGCAGTGCCCGCCGTTTCACACAAGAGACCCAGTACTTC. Protein sequence: CSARRFTQETQYF.

This clonotype was recorded a few times. The rearrangement links TRBV4-3 to TRBJ2-3; TRBD1 matches 8 bases. Germline loops: CDR1 LGHNA, CDR2 YSLEER. The CDR3 is 19 residues long. J gave up 3 bases and V 0 bases, and 14 bases lay outside the gene matches. CDR3 bases: TGCGCCAGCAGCCAAGATTTGGTTACCGGGACAGGTGGGACAGATACGCAGTATTTT. Its translation: CASSQDLVTGTGGTDTQYF.

This clonotype was counted only a few times. This chain joins TRBV29-1 and TRBJ1-1, with D uncertain. There are 12 residues in the CDR3. CDR1 is SQVTM, CDR2 ANQGSEA, per germline. The ends were cut back, 1 base at V and 10 bases at J, with 13 bases in the middle. CDR3 nucleotides: TGCAGCGTTGAAGTGGTCTTTAAAGGAGCTTTCTTT. Protein: CSVEVVFKGAFF. Full variable domain (missing parts from reference TRBV29-1 and TRBJ1-1): SAVISQKPSRDICQRGTSLTIQCQVDSQVTMMFWYRQQPGQSLTLIATANQGSEATYESGFVIDKFPISRPNLTFSTLTVSNMSPEDSSIYLCSVEVVFKGAFFGQGTRLTVV.

This sequence joins TRBV4-3 and TRBJ2-2; D is unclear. The CDR3 totals 16 residues. Germline V gives CDR1 LGHNA, CDR2 YSLEER. V dropped 0 bases and J dropped 0 bases, with 8 bases sitting between them. The CDR3 DNA sequence: TGCGCCAGCAGCCAAGATTTGACACCGAACACCGGGGAGCTGTTTTTT. Protein: CASSQDLTPNTGELFF.

The rearrangement uses TRBV7-8 and TRBJ2-7; 15 bases agree with TRBD2. The V segment lost 5 bases and the J segment 3 bases; nucleotides outside the gene matches: 5. The CDR3 length is 16 residues. The V gene's germline CDR1 is SGHVS and CDR2 FQNEAQ. The CDR3 DNA follows: TGTGCCAGCAGCAGCCAGGGACTAGCGGGGGGCTACGAGCAGTACTTC. It specifies CASSSQGLAGGYEQYF.

V gene TRBV18 combines with J gene TRBJ1-2; weak D call: TRBD1 (5 bases). The CDR3 runs to 14 residues. Germline V CDR1 and CDR2: KGHSH, LQKENI. V dropped 3 bases and J dropped 4 bases, with 12 bases sitting between them. The CDR3 nucleotides read TGTGCCAGCTCACCGCAGGGCCCGTCCTATGGCTACACCTTC. Translation: CASSPQGPSYGYTF.

The chain recombines TRBV29-1 with TRBJ2-2; 12 positions agree with TRBD2. Germline assignment: CDR1 SQVTM and CDR2 ANQGSEA. The CDR3 covers 14 residues. Losses at the gene ends were 4 bases for V and 7 bases for J; bases not matched to a gene: 4. Here the CDR3 reads CSVAWTSGIGELFF. For the CDR3, the DNA is TGCAGCGTTGCGTGGACTAGCGGGATCGGGGAGCTGTTTTTT.

A few counts support this clonotype. DNA of the CDR3: TGTGCCAGCAGTTTAGTCGGGACAGGAAAAGTACTGGGTGGCTACACCTTC. This translates into CASSLVGTGKVLGGYTF. This chain joins TRBV12-3 or TRBV12-4 and TRBJ1-2; 8 nucleotides line up with TRBD1. The CDR3 spans 17 residues. J gave up 7 bases and V 1 base, and 14 bases lay outside the gene matches.

In its sample, this clonotype was seen many times. This chain connects TRBV7-2 to TRBJ2-3, with no clear D. V dropped 2 bases and J dropped 0 bases, with 12 bases sitting between them. From germline, CDR1 is SGHTA and CDR2 FQGNSA. This CDR3 contains 16 residues. The CDR3, as DNA: TGTGCCAGCAGCTTAATTGGAGCTTTTAGCACAGATACGCAGTATTTT. Translating gives CASSLIGAFSTDTQYF. The entire variable domain, with the rest obtained from reference TRBV7-2 and TRBJ2-3, is as follows: GAGVSQSPSNKVTEKGKDVELRCDPISGHTALYWYRQSLGQGLEFLIYFQGNSAPDKSGLPSDRFSAERTGGSVSTLTIQRTQQEDSAVYLCASSLIGAFSTDTQYFGPGTRLTVL.

V usage is TRBV18 and J usage is TRBJ2-7; 7 nucleotides line up with TRBD1. The CDR3 contains 15 residues. Germline CDR1 and CDR2: KGHSH and LQKENI. The trim removed 2 bases at V and 3 bases at J, leaving 7 bases unmatched. CDR3 bases: TGTGCCAGCTCACCATCCCAAAGACAGGGCTACGAGCAGTACTTC. Translated: CASSPSQRQGYEQYF.

V and J are TRBV25-1 and TRBJ2-1; the match to TRBD2 covers 11 bases. The CDR3 has 14 amino acids. Germline V gives CDR1 MGHDK, CDR2 SYGVNS. The V gene end was trimmed by 7 bases and the J gene end by 7 bases; junction bases not matched to a gene: 6. The CDR3 nucleotides read TGTGCCAGCATGCCTAGCGGGGGGTTTAATGAGCAGTTCTTC. It translates to CASMPSGGFNEQFF.

The genes are TRBV28 and TRBJ1-6, with 8 bases identical to TRBD1. This CDR3 is 15 amino acids long. With 2 bases clipped from V and 10 bases from J, the junction kept 7 bases outside the gene matches. Per germline, CDR1 MDHEN and CDR2 SYDVKM. CDR3 sequence reads: CASSLAGTGSSPLHF. DNA of the CDR3: TGTGCCAGCAGTTTAGCCGGGACAGGAAGCTCACCCCTCCACTTT. The full variable domain, rest sourced from reference TRBV28 and TRBJ1-6, is DVKVTQSSRYLVKRTGEKVFLECVQDMDHENMFWYRQDPGLGLRLIYFSYDVKMKEKGDIPEGYSVSREKKERFSLILESASTNQTSMYLCASSLAGTGSSPLHFGNGTRLTVT.

The CDR3 DNA reads as TGCGCCAGCAGCTTGGGGTATTCGACAGGGAACACTGAAGCTTTCTTT. Translation: CASSLGYSTGNTEAFF. The rearrangement uses TRBV5-1 and TRBJ1-1; D may be TRBD1 (6 bases). Between the trimmed V and J ends, which lost 0 bases and 1 base, there was a span of 13 bases. This CDR3 is 16 amino acids long. Germline CDR1 SGHRS, CDR2 YFSETQ.

The chain couples TRBV11-1 to TRBJ1-1, with a weak D call TRBD1 (5 bases). The germline gives CDR1 SGHAT, CDR2 FQDESV (reference sequence). The CDR3 contains 16 residues. Trimming removed 5 bases at V and 1 base at J, with 17 bases between. In DNA form, the CDR3 reads TGTGCCAGCAGCCCCGAGGGGTTCATCCGGAACACTGAAGCTTTCTTT. This codes for CASSPEGFIRNTEAFF.

The chain has TRBV7-8 and TRBJ2-1; 11 bases are shared with TRBD2. The germline V gene has CDR1 SGHVS and CDR2 FQNEAQ. This CDR3 is 15 amino acids long. V dropped 5 bases and J dropped 5; count of bases not matched to a gene: 5. CDR3 DNA: TGTGCCAGCAGCGTTACTAGCGGGAGTCACAATGAGCAGTTCTTC. It specifies CASSVTSGSHNEQFF.

V is TRBV7-9 and J is TRBJ1-6; D uncertain. Looked up from germline, CDR1 is SEHNR and CDR2 is FQNEAQ (reference sequence). CDR3 length: 12 residues. Trimming cost V 2 bases and J 9 bases, with 5 bases left between them. The CDR3 DNA sequence: TGTGCCAGCAGCTTAACGAGTTCACCCCTCCACTTT. Protein sequence: CASSLTSSPLHF. The variable domain in full, completed from reference TRBV7-9 and TRBJ1-6, reads DTGVSQNPRHKITKRGQNVTFRCDPISEHNRLYWYRQTLGQGPEFLTYFQNEAQLEKSRLLSDRFSAERPKGSFSTLEIQRTEQGDSAMYLCASSLTSSPLHFGNGTRLTVT.

The chain links TRBV6-6 to TRBJ2-7; 10 nucleotides line up with TRBD1. The germline gives CDR1 MNHNY, CDR2 SVGAGI (reference sequence). CDR3 size: 16 residues. Unmatched junction bases numbered 8, after V lost 5 bases and J lost 1 base. The CDR3, as DNA: TGTGCCAGCAGTAGTGCCGGGACAGGGGATTCCTACGAGCAGTACTTC. Protein product: CASSSAGTGDSYEQYF.

This clonotype was observed a handful of times. CDR3 in DNA: TGTGCTACCTTGGCTAGCGATGAGCAGTTCTTC. Translated: CATLASDEQFF. This chain joins TRBV10-3 and TRBJ2-1; TRBD2 is a possible D gene (6 bases). Germline V gene lookup returns CDR1 ENHRY and CDR2 SYGVKD. CDR3 length equals 11 residues.

V is TRBV5-5 and J is TRBJ1-5; D gene ambiguous. The germline gives CDR1 SGHKS, CDR2 YYEKEE (reference sequence). The CDR3 covers 14 residues. V gave up 0 bases and J gave up 10 bases, with 14 bases separating them. CDR3 bases: TGTGCCAGCAGCTTGGACCCAGGCGTGCGCCCCCAGCATTTT. This gives the protein CASSLDPGVRPQHF.

V is TRBV7-9 and J is TRBJ2-6; either TRBD1 or TRBD2 may supply D (5 bases each). This CDR3 contains 21 residues. Germline CDR1 and CDR2: SEHNR and FQNEAQ (reference sequence). V was cut by 1 base and J by 0 bases, with 22 bases left in between. The DNA of the CDR3 is TGTGCCAGCAGCTTAGTGCCGGGACCCCTCTCTAACTTCTCTGGGGCCAACGTCCTGACTTTC. It is translated as CASSLVPGPLSNFSGANVLTF.

J is TRBJ1-1 and V is TRBV20-1; unclear D gene. Germline lookup yields CDR1 DFQATT and CDR2 SNEGSKA (reference sequence). This CDR3 has 13 residues. The V and J ends lost 1 base and 4 bases respectively, with 10 bases between them. CDR3 in amino acids: CSARVMAVTEAFF. The CDR3 DNA follows: TGCAGTGCTAGAGTGATGGCTGTCACTGAAGCTTTCTTT.

This clonotype was recorded a few times. The chain joins TRBV2 to TRBJ2-3; D gene ambiguous. The germline V gene encodes CDR1 SNHLY and CDR2 FYNNEI. The CDR3 runs 16 residues. Trimming shortened V by 4 bases and J by 2 bases, and 16 bases separated the two germline ends. CDR3: CASSGHPGGHTDTQYF. DNA of the CDR3: TGTGCCAGCAGTGGCCATCCGGGCGGCCACACAGATACGCAGTATTTT.

This clonotype was observed a few times. The chain uses TRBV7-6 and TRBJ2-7; D ambiguous. Per the germline V gene, CDR1 is SGHVS and CDR2 is FNYEAQ. This CDR3 region has 13 residues. The V and J ends lost 5 bases and 5 bases respectively, with 13 bases between them. The CDR3 sequence: CASSLGEVHEQYF. The CDR3 DNA sequence: TGTGCCAGCAGCCTTGGTGAGGTCCACGAGCAGTACTTC.

This clonotype came up a few times. At one end, the junction sequence differs from germline, possibly due to a read error. The chain employs TRBV29-1 and TRBJ1-1; D not certain. There are 14 residues in the CDR3. Germline V gene sequence: CDR1 SQVTM, CDR2 ANQGSEA. Written as DNA, the CDR3 is TGCAGCGTTCGGGAGACGTGGATGAAGACTGAAGCTTTCTTT. It codes for CSVRETWMKTEAFF.

This sequence joins TRBV11-3 and TRBJ2-2; D call uncertain. The CDR3 loop spans 14 amino acids. V was cut by 0 bases and J by 7 bases, with 9 bases left in between. Germline-derived CDR1 and CDR2 are SGHNT and YENEEA. CDR3 sequence (DNA): TGTGCCAGCAGCTTAGAACAGTCCATCGGGGAGCTGTTTTTT. Translation: CASSLEQSIGELFF. Full variable domain (remainder filled in from reference TRBV11-3 and TRBJ2-2): EAGVVQSPRYKIIEKKQPVAFWCNPISGHNTLYWYLQNLGQGPELLIRYENEEAVDDSQLPKDRFSAERLKGVDSTLKIQPAELGDSAVYLCASSLEQSIGELFFGEGSRLTVL.

This sequence joins TRBV29-1 and TRBJ2-7, with 7 bases matching TRBD1. Germline CDR1 SQVTM, CDR2 ANQGSEA. The CDR3 has 16 residues. J lost 0 bases, V lost 1 base, and 9 bases had no gene match. The CDR3 loop is CSVEVGLRGNSYEQYF. CDR3 nucleotides: TGCAGCGTTGAAGTTGGCCTCAGGGGGAACTCCTACGAGCAGTACTTC.